The sequence of this TCR beta chain was determined in a study of shared clonotypes between healthy human individuals. Splitting the CD4+ cells yielded a CD45RA+ naive subset and a CD45RA-negative memory subset. The germline gives CDR1 GTSNPN, CDR2 SVGIG (reference sequence). V lost 3 bases, J lost 3 bases, and 11 bases lay in between. CDR3 length equals 13 residues. The protocol was immunoSEQ multiplex PCR, while the TCRdb copy is restricted to in-frame clones and leaves out a portion. The repertoire holds 1,400,000 or so clones, with around 98.5% as singletons. The chain uses TRBV30 and TRBJ2-5; perhaps TRBD2 as D (6 bases). This receptor was obtained from a man aged 30-40 years in good health. The sample was naive CD4+ T cells sorted from blood. Subset meaning: CD45RA+ positively selected. The CDR3 protein is CAWRTTGEETQYF. In DNA form, the CDR3 reads TGTGCCTGGAGGACGACGGGGGAAGAGACCCAGTACTTC.